This TCR beta chain was recovered during a study of blood T cell repertoires in COVID-19. Study as a whole: COVID-19 samples from acute and convalescent phases originated in the United States, Italy and Spain.

This table comes from immunoSEQ multiplex PCR, and its TCRdb copy is limited to in-frame clones, with some not included. The sample contains around 130,000 clones, around 89% of which appear only once. This receptor was taken from a man aged 45 to 65 with active or convalescent COVID-19. The specimen sequenced was peripheral blood.

CDR3 sequence (DNA): TGTGCCAGCAGCTTAGTTTCGGTCGGTGAGCAGTACTTC. Translating it yields CASSLVSVGEQYF. This chain connects TRBV11-3 to TRBJ2-7; D is undetermined. CDR3 length: 13 amino acids. Germline V lookup: CDR1 SGHNT, CDR2 YENEEA. Trimming removed 1 base from V and 7 bases from J, with 11 bases in between. The variable domain in full, completed from reference TRBV11-3 and TRBJ2-7, reads EAGVVQSPRYKIIEKKQPVAFWCNPISGHNTLYWYLQNLGQGPELLIRYENEEAVDDSQLPKDRFSAERLKGVDSTLKIQPAELGDSAVYLCASSLVSVGEQYFGPGTRLTVT.